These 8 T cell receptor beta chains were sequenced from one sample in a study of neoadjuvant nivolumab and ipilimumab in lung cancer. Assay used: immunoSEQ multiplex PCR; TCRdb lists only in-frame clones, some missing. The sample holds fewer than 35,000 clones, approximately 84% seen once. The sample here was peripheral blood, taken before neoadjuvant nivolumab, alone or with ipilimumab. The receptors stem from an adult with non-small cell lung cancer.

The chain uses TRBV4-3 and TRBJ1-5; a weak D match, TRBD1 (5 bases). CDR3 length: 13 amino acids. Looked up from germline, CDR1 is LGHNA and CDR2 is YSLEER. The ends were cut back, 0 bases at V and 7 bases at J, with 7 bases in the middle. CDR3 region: CASSQERGQPQHF. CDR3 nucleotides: TGCGCCAGCAGCCAAGAAAGGGGACAGCCCCAGCATTTT.

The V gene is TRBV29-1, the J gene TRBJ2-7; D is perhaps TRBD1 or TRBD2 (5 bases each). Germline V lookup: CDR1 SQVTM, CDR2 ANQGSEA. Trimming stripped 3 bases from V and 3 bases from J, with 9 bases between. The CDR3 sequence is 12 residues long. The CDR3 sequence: CSVEGEHYEQYF. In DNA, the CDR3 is TGCAGCGTTGAGGGGGAGCACTACGAGCAGTACTTC.

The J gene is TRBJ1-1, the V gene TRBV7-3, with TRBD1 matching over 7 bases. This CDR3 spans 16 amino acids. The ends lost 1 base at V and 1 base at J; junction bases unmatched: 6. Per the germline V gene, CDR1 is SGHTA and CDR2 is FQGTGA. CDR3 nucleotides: TGTGCCAGCAGCTTAATGGGCAGGGGGACGAACACTGAAGCTTTCTTT. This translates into CASSLMGRGTNTEAFF.

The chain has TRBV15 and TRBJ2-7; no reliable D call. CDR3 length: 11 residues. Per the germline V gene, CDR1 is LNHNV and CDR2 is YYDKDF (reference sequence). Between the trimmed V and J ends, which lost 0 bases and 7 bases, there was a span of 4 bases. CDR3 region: CATSREGEQYF. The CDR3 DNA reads TGTGCCACCAGCAGAGAGGGGGAGCAGTACTTC.

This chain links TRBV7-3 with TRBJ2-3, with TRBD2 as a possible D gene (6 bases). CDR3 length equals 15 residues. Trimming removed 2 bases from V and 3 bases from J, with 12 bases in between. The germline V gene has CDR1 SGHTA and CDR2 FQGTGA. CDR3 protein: CASSLDPGVTDTQYF. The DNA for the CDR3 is TGTGCCAGCAGCTTAGACCCGGGGGTGACAGATACGCAGTATTTT.

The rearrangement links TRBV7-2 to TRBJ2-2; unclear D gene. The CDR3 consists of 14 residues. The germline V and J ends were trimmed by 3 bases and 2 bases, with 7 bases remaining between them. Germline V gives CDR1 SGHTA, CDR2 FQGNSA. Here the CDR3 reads CASSFGRNTGELFF. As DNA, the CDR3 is TGTGCCAGCAGCTTCGGCAGAAACACCGGGGAGCTGTTTTTT.

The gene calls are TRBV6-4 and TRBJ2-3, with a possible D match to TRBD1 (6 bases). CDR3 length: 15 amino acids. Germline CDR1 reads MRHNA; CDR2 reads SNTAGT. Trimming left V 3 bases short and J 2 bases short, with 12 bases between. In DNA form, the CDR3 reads TGTGCCAGCAGTGAGGTCCTGGGGGCCACAGATACGCAGTATTTT. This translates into CASSEVLGATDTQYF.

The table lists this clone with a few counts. The chain's CDR3 is CASSPGAGLYEQYF. The CDR3 nucleotides read TGTGCCAGCAGTCCGGGGGCGGGTCTCTACGAGCAGTACTTC. The V gene is TRBV27, the J gene TRBJ2-7; D possibly uses TRBD1 or TRBD2 (6 bases each). The V end lost 5 bases, the J end lost 3 bases, and 14 bases lay between the germline ends. Germline V CDR1 and CDR2: MNHEY, SMNVEV (reference sequence). The CDR3 runs to 14 residues.